One T cell receptor beta chain is described in this entry. Its antigen is still unknown. The sequencing depth, 1 in 200,000 to 1 in 1 million T cells, was the target. Assay used: immunoSEQ multiplex PCR; TCRdb lists only in-frame clones, some missing. This sample has about 310,000 clones, with more than 65% found just once. Losses at the gene ends were 1 base for V and 3 bases for J; bases not matched to a gene: 5. Per germline, CDR1 LGHNA and CDR2 YNFKEQ. This CDR3 has 15 amino acids. The data were obtained in a study of cytotoxic CD8 clonotypes in ibrutinib-treated CLL. Study information: By median around 74 months, 12 had progressed and about 15 stayed remitted; responses had been 2 complete and roughly 25 partial. Findings of the study overall: Few clonotypes were public, and these shrank or held steady under treatment.

Around 2 micrograms of genomic DNA came from cryopreserved PBMCs for TCR beta libraries. The sample here was PBMCs, taken before ibrutinib treatment. The chain joins TRBV4-2 to TRBJ2-5, with 7 bases fitting TRBD2. This clonotype was sampled from a human donor with chronic lymphocytic leukemia. The CDR3 nucleotides are TGTGCCAGCAGCCAAGTTGGTGGGGGGGAAGAGACCCAGTACTTC. This translates into CASSQVGGGEETQYF.